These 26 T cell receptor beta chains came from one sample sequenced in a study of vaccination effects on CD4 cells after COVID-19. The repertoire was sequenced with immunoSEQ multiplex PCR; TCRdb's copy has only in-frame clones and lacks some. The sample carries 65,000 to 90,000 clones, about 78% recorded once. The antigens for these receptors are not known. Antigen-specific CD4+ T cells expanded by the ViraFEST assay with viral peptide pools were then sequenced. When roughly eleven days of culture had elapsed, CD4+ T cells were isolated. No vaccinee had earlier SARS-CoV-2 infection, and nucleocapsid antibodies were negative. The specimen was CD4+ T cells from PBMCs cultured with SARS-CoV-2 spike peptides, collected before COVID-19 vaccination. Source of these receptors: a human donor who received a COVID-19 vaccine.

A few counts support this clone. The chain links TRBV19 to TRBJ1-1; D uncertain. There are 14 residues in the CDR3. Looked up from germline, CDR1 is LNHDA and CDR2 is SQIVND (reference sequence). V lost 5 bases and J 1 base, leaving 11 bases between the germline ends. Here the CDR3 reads CASSSGLANTEAFF. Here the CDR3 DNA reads TGTGCCAGTAGTTCGGGGTTGGCGAACACTGAAGCTTTCTTT.

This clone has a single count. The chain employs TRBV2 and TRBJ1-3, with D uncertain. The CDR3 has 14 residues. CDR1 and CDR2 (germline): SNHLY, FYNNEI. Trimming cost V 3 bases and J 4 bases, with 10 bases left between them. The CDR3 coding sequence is TGTGCCAGCAGTGAGCCCCCGGTCGGAAACACCATATATTTT. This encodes CASSEPPVGNTIYF.

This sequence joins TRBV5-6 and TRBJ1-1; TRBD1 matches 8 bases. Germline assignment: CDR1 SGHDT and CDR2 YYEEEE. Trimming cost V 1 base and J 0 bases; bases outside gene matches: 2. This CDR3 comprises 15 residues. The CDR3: CASSLWDRMNTEAFF. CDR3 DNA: TGTGCCAGCAGCTTGTGGGACAGGATGAACACTGAAGCTTTCTTT.

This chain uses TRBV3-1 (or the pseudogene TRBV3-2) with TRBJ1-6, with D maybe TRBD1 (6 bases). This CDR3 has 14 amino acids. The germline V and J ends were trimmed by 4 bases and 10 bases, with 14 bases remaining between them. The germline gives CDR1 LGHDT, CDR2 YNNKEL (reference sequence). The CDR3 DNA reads TGTGCCAGCAGCCTGGGACACACCGACTCACCCCTCCACTTT. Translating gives CASSLGHTDSPLHF.

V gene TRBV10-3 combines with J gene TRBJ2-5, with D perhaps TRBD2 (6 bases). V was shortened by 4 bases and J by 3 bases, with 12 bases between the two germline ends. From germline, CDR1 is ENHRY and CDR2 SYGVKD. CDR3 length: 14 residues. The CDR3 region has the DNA TGTGCCATCAGTGCAGTAGCGGTGAAAGAGACCCAGTACTTC. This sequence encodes CAISAVAVKETQYF.

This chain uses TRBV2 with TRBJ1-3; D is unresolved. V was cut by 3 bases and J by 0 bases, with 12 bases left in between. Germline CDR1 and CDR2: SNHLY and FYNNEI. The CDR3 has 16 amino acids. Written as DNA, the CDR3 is TGTGCCAGCAGTGATGCGGGTAGGAGCTCTGGAAACACCATATATTTT. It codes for CASSDAGRSSGNTIYF.

CDR3 DNA: TGTGCCAGCAGCTTAATGGGGGGATCGAACACTGAAGCTTTCTTT. It is translated as CASSLMGGSNTEAFF. J is TRBJ1-1 and V is TRBV7-3, with D possibly being TRBD1 (5 bases). V was trimmed by 1 base and J by 1 base, leaving 10 bases between them. Germline V CDR1 and CDR2: SGHTA, FQGTGA. This CDR3 comprises 15 residues.

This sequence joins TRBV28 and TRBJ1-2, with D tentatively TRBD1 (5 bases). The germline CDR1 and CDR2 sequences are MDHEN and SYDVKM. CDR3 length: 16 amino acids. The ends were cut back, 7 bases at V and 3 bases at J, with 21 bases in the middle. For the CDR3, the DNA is TGTGCCAGCAACCCCGCAGGGCAGGGCGTCTACTATGGCTACACCTTC. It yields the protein CASNPAGQGVYYGYTF.

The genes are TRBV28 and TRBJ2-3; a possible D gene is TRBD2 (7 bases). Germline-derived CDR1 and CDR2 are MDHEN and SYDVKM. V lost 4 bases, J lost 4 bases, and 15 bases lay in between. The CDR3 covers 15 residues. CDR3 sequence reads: CASSSPGGPADTQYF. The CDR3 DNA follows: TGTGCCAGCAGTTCCCCCGGGGGGCCGGCAGATACGCAGTATTTT.

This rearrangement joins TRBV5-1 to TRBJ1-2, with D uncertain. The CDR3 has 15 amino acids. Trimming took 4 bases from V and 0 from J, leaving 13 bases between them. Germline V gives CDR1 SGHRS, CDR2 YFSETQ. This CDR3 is CASSLRTGTNYGYTF. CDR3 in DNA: TGCGCCAGCAGCCTTAGGACGGGGACTAACTATGGCTACACCTTC.

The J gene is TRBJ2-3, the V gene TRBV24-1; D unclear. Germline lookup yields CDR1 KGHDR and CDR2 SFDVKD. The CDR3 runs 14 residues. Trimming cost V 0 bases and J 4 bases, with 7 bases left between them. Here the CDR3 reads CATSDLQQADTQYF. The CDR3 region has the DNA TGTGCCACCAGTGATTTGCAGCAGGCAGATACGCAGTATTTT.

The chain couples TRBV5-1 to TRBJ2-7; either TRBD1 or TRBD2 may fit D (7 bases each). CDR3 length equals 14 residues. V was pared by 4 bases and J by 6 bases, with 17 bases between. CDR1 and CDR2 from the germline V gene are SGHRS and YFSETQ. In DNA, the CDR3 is TGCGCCAGCAGCCAGCAGGGGGGGTTGTCCGAGCAGTACGTC. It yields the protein CASSQQGGLSEQYV.

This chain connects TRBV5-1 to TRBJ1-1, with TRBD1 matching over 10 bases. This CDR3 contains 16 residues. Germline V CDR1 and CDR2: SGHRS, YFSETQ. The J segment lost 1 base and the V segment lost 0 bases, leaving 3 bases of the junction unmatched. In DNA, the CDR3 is TGCGCCAGCAGCTTGGTTGGGACAGGGGAGAACACTGAAGCTTTCTTT. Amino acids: CASSLVGTGENTEAFF.

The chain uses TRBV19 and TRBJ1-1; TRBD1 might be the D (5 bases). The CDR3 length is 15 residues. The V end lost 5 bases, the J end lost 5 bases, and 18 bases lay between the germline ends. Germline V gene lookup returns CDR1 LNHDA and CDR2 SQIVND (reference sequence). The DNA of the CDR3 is TGTGCCAGTAGTTTCAGGGAAGGGTTGGAAACTGAAGCTTTCTTT. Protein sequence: CASSFREGLETEAFF. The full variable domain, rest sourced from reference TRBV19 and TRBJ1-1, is DGGITQSPKYLFRKEGQNVTLSCEQNLNHDAMYWYRQDPGQGLRLIYYSQIVNDFQKGDIAEGYSVSREKKESFPLTVTSAQKNPTAFYLCASSFREGLETEAFFGQGTRLTVV.

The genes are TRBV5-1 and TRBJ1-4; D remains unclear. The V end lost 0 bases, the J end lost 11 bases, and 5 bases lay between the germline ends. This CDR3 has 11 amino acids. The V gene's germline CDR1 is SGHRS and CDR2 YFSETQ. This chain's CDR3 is CASSLDRKLFF. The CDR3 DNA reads TGCGCCAGCAGCTTGGATCGGAAACTGTTTTTT. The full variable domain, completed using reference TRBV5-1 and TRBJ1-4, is KAGVTQTPRYLIKTRGQQVTLSCSPISGHRSVSWYQQTPGQGLQFLFEYFSETQRNKGNFPGRFSGRQFSNSRSEMNVSTLELGDSALYLCASSLDRKLFFGSGTQLSVL.

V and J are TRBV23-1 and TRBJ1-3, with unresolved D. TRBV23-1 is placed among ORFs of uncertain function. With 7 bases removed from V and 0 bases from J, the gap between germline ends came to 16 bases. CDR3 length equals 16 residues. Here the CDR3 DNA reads TGCGCCAGCACATCGAAAGCAGCGCACTCTGGAAACACCATATATTTT. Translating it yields CASTSKAAHSGNTIYF.

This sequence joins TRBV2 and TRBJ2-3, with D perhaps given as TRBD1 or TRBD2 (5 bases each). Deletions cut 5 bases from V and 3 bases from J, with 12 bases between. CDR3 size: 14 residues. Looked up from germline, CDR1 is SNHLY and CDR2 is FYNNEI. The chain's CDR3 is CASSFGGGTDTQYF. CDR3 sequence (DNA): TGTGCCAGCAGTTTTGGGGGTGGGACAGATACGCAGTATTTT.

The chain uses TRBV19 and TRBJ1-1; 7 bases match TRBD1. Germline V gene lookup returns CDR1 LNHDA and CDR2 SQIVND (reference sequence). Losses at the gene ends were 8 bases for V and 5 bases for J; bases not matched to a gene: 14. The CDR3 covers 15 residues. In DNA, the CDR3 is TGTGCCAGTCACTATACAGGGGCCGGCGTGACTGAAGCTTTCTTT. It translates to CASHYTGAGVTEAFF. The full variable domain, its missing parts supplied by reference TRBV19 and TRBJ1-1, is DGGITQSPKYLFRKEGQNVTLSCEQNLNHDAMYWYRQDPGQGLRLIYYSQIVNDFQKGDIAEGYSVSREKKESFPLTVTSAQKNPTAFYLCASHYTGAGVTEAFFGQGTRLTVV.

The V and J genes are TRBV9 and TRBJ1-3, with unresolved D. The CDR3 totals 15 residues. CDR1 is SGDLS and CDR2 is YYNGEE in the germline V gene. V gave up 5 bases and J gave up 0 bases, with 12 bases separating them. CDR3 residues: CASSAWVNSGNTIYF. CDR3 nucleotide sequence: TGTGCCAGCAGTGCTTGGGTTAACTCTGGAAACACCATATATTTT. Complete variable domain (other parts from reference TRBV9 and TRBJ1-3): DSGVTQTPKHLITATGQRVTLRCSPRSGDLSVYWYQQSLDQGLQFLIQYYNGEERAKGNILERFSAQQFPDLHSELNLSSLELGDSALYFCASSAWVNSGNTIYFGEGSWLTVV.

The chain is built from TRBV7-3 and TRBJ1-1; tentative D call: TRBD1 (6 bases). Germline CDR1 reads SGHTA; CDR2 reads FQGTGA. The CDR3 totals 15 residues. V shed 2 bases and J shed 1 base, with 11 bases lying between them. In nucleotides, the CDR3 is TGTGCCAGCAGCTTAGAAGGCAGGGGGAACACTGAAGCTTTCTTT. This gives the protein CASSLEGRGNTEAFF.

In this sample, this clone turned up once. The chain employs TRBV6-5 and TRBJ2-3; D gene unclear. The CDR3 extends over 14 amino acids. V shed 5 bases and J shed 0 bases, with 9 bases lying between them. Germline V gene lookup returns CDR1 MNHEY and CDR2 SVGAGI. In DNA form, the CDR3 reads TGTGCCAGCAGTAGGGATTCAAGCACAGATACGCAGTATTTT. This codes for CASSRDSSTDTQYF.

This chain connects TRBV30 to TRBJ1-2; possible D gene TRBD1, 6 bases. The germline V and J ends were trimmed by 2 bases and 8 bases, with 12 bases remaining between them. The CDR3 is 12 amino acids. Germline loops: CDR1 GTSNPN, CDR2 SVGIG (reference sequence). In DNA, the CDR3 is TGTGCCTGGAGTACCAACAGGGCAGGCTACACCTTC. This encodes CAWSTNRAGYTF. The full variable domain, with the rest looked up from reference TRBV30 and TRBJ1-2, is SQTIHQWPATLVQPVGSPLSLECTVEGTSNPNLYWYRQAAGRGLQLLFYSVGIGQISSEVPQNLSASRPQDRQFILSSKKLLLSDSGFYLCAWSTNRAGYTFGSGTRLTVV.

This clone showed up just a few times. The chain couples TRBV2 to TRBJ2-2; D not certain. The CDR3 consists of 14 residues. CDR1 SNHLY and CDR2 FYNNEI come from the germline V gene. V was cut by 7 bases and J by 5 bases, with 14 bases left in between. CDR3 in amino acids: CASTDGWDTGELFF. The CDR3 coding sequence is TGTGCCAGCACCGACGGTTGGGATACCGGGGAGCTGTTTTTT. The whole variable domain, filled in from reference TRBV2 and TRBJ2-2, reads EPEVTQTPSHQVTQMGQEVILRCVPISNHLYFYWYRQILGQKVEFLVSFYNNEISEKSEIFDDQFSVERPDGSNFTLKIRSTKLEDSAMYFCASTDGWDTGELFFGEGSRLTVL.

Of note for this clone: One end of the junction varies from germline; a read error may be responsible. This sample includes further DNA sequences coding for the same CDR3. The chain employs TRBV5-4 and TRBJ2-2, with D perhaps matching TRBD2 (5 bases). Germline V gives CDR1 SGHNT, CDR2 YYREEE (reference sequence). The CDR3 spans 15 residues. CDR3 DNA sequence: TGTGCCAGCAGCATAGGATCCCGCGGCACCGGGGAACTGTTTTTT. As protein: CASSIGSRGTGELFF.

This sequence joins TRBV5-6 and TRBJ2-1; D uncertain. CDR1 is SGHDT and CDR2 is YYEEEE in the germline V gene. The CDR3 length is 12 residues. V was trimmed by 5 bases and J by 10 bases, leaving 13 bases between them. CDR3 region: CASSARAPEQFF. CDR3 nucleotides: TGTGCCAGCAGTGCCCGGGCCCCCGAGCAGTTCTTC. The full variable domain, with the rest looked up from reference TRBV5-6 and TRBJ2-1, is DAGVTQSPTHLIKTRGQQVTLRCSPKSGHDTVSWYQQALGQGPQFIFQYYEEEERQRGNFPDRFSGHQFPNYSSELNVNALLLGDSALYLCASSARAPEQFFGPGTRLTVL.

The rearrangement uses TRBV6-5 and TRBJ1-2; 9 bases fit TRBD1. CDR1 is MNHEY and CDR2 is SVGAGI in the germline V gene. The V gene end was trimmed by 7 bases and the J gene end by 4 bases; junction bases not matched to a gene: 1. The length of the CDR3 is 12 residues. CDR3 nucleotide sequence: TGTGCCAGCAAGGACAGGGGCTATGGCTACACCTTC. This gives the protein CASKDRGYGYTF.